The rows below give T cell receptor beta chains drawn from one sample of a study of CD8+ T cells in alopecia areata. Produced via immunoSEQ multiplex PCR; TCRdb's table is partial and in-frame only. In the table there are some 240,000 clones, approximately 57% of which are singletons. The material was CD4+ T cells sorted from blood, obtained at week 4, from a patient treated with tofacitinib. These receptors all come from a human donor with alopecia areata. CDR3s leave out the opening cysteine and the closing phenylalanine or tryptophan. Fields, in order: CDR3 length, V gene, CDR3 protein.

14,TRBV5-6,ASSPSGIGQNTEAF
10,TRBV7-2,ASSLELGELF
13,TRBV7-2,ASSLEGQPPLPLH
11,TRBV4-2,ASSPRAGDEQF
13,TRBV15,ATGTGAGYQVTQY
12,TRBV7-2,ASSLGRRQETQY
12,TRBV29-1,SVARQGPGGTQY
11,TRBV30,AWTGGTDQPQH
11,TRBV5-6,ASSPAGSTEAF
11,TRBV30,AWSAGLSYEQY
13,TRBV2,ASSPSTGGGYGYT
12,TRBV30,AWILKGHNTEAF
11,TRBV30,AWSVGHTDTQY
10,TRBV7-2,ASRGRGVEQY
12,TRBV29-1,SVSPSLGNTEAF
13,TRBV5-1,ASSFWGQGNTEAF
17,TRBV5-1,ASSLATTTLSSLYNEQF
12,TRBV2,ASTGRQNNSPLH
11,TRBV28,ASGGQVGTPLH
15,TRBV10-3,AISAGTSGVSTDTQY
10,TRBV27,ASRRGNTEAF
15,TRBV29-1,SVEPRTSGTSTDTQY
13,TRBV5-1,ASSRTTDGNYGYT
13,TRBV7-8,ASSLWTSGPGELF
12,TRBV10-3,AIRWTGTNYGYT
13,TRBV4-3,ASSQDSGSDYGYT
13,TRBV2,ASSESQTIARGYT
14,TRBV7-3,ASSSGLAGSSYEQY
12,TRBV29-1,SAVVTGVFYEQY
10,TRBV2,ASTLAAETQY
12,TRBV5-4,ASSSQGMNTEAF
11,TRBV9,ASSPRTGDGYT
8,TRBV29-1,SVGGLEQF
12,TRBV2,ASRPDTYTDTQY
12,TRBV7-8,ASSLSGGIDEQF
12,TRBV7-2,ASSLQGMNTEAF
14,TRBV4-3,ASSQQLRTSGNEQF
13,TRBV6-5,ASSPFKGSNQPQH
12,TRBV5-4,ASSLMGGTYEQY
11,TRBV29-1,SPQRRGLEEAF
12,TRBV19,ASSVQGGNTEAF
10,TRBV5-6,ASSLWEETQY
13,TRBV30,AWSTGTLPGDTQY
12,TRBV30,AWSPLSGLYGYT
10,TRBV29-1,SVRPLNTEAF
13,TRBV30,AWSVVGAQNTEAF
14,TRBV5-1,ASSSQSYSGANVLT
12,TRBV2,ASSEHGTPYEQY
12,TRBV6-5,AIREGLGTDTQY
12,TRBV30,AWNPGLAGETQY
11,TRBV30,AWSRRGNTEAF
13,TRBV23-1,ASSHEQTGGLEQY
12,TRBV11-2,ASSLDAGAEPQH
10,TRBV6-5,ASNPGTGGYT
9,TRBV20-1,SADRDGEAF